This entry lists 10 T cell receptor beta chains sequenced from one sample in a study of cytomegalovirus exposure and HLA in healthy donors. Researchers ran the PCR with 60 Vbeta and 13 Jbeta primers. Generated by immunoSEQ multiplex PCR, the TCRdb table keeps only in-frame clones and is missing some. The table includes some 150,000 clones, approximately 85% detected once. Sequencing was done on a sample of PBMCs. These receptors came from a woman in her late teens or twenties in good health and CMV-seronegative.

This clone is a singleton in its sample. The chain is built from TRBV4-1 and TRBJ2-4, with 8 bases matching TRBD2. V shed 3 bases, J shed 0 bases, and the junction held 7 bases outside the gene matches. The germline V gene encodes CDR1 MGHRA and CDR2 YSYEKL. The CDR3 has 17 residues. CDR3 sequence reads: CASSQPREGTAKNIQYF. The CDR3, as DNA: TGCGCCAGCAGCCAGCCCCGGGAGGGAACAGCCAAAAACATTCAGTACTTC.

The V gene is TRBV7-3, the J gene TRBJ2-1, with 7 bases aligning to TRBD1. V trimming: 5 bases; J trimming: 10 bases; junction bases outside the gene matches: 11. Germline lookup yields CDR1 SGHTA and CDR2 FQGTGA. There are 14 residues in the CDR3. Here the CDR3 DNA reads TGTGCCAGCAGCCCCTGGGGGACAGATGACGAGCAGTTCTTC. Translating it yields CASSPWGTDDEQFF.

The CDR3 is CASSSPSTGYREYEQYF. The CDR3 region has the DNA TGTGCCAGCAGCTCTCCTTCGACAGGGTACAGGGAATACGAGCAGTACTTC. The rearrangement links TRBV7-3 to TRBJ2-5; 7 bases are shared with TRBD1. The J call may be wrong; the DNA end is better matched by TRBJ2-7. This CDR3 is 17 amino acids long. Germline V gene sequence: CDR1 SGHTA, CDR2 FQGTGA.

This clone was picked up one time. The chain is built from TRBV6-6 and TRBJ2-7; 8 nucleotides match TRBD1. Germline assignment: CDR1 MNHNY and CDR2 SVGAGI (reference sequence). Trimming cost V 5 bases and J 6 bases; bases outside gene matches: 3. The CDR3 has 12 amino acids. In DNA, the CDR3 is TGTGCCAGCAGTCGGACAGGGAGCGAGCAGTACTTC. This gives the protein CASSRTGSEQYF.

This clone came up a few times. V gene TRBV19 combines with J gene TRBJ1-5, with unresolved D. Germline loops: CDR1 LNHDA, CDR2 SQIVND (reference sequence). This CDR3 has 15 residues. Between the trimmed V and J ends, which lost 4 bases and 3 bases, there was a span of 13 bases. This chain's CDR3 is CASSRAPIDNQPQHF. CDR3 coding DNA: TGTGCCAGTAGTAGGGCCCCGATAGACAATCAGCCCCAGCATTTT.

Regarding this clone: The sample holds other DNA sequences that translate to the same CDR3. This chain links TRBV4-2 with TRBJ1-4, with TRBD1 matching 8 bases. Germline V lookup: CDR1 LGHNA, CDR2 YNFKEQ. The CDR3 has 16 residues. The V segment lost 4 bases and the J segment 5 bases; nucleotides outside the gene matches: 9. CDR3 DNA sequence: TGTGCCAGCAGCCTAAAGGACAGGGCGTCCAATGAAAAACTGTTTTTT. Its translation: CASSLKDRASNEKLFF.

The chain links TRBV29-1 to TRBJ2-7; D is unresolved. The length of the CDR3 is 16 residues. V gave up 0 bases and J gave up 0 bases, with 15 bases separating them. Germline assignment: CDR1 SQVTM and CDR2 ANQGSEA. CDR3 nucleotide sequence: TGCAGCGTTGAAGATCTAGGCGGAGTAAGCTCCTACGAGCAGTACTTC. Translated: CSVEDLGGVSSYEQYF.

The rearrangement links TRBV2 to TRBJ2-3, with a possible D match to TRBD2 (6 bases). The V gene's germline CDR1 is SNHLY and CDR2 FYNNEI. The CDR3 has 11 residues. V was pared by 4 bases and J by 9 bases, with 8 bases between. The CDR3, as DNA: TGTGCCAGCAGTGGGGGGGTGACGCAGTATTTT. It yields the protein CASSGGVTQYF.

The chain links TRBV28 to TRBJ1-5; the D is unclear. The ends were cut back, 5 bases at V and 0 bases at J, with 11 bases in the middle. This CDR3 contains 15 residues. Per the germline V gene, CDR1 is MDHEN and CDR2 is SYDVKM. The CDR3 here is CASSKKRNSNQPQHF. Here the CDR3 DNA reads TGTGCCAGCAGTAAAAAGAGAAATAGCAATCAGCCCCAGCATTTT.

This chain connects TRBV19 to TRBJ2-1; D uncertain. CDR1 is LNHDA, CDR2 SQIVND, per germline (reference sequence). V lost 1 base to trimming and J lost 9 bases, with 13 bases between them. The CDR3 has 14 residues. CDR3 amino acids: CASSIVPGYGEQFF. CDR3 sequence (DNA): TGTGCCAGTAGTATAGTACCCGGGTACGGTGAGCAGTTCTTC.